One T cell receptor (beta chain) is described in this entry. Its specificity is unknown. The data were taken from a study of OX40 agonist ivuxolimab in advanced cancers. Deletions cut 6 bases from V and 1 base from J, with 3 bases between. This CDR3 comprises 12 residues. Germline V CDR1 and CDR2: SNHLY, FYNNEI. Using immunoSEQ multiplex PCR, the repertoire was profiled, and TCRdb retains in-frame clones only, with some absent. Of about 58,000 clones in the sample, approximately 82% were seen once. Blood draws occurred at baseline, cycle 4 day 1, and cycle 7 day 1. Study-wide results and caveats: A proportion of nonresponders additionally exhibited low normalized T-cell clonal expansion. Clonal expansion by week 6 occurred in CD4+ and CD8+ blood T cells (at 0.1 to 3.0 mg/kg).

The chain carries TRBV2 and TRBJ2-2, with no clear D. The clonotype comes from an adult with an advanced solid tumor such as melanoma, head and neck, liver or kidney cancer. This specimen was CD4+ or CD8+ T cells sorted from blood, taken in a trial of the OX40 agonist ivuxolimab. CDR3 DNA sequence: TGTGCCAGCAGAGTGAACACCGGGGAGCTGTTTTTT. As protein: CASRVNTGELFF.